This is a list of T cell receptor beta chains from one sample in a study of T-cell reconstitution after alpha-beta-depleted transplantation in children. One entry per CDR3 protein, called by TCRdb with MiXCR from the PCR reads. This sample carries about half a million distinct CDR3 sequences, approximately 12% of them seen once, and the ten largest clones take more than 5.5%. This specimen was PBMCs from the stem cell graft donor, taken from the stem cell graft. These receptors were collected from a human donor who donated a stem cell graft to a child with combined immunodeficiency. The CDR3 runs from the conserved cysteine through the conserved F or W. The D gene is left open where the match is weak.

D gene,V gene,J gene,CDR3 protein
.,TRBV7-2,TRBJ1-1,CASSRPGRNAEAFF
.,TRBV4-3,TRBJ2-3,CASSQESGGPWAQYF
TRBD2,TRBV15,TRBJ2-5,CATSRGLAGVQETQYF
.,TRBV12-3/TRBV12-4,TRBJ2-3,CASSLGTPAQYF
TRBD2,TRBV6-2/TRBV6-3,TRBJ2-1,CASSRLGLASNEQFF
TRBD1,TRBV5-1,TRBJ2-1,CASSPGQGSGSYNEQFF
.,TRBV5-1,TRBJ2-3,CASSLDLGSDTQYF
.,TRBV7-6,TRBJ2-5,CASSLEPRGAWETQYF
.,TRBV11-2,TRBJ2-1,CASSSPVEDPKQFF
TRBD2,TRBV12-3/TRBV12-4,TRBJ2-3,CASSLAGGTSGSLDTQYF
.,TRBV4-3,TRBJ1-2,CASSQDNSRGYTF
.,TRBV14,TRBJ2-7,CASSRQASGTRGEQYF
.,TRBV7-8,TRBJ2-5,CASSINRERLQTQYF
TRBD1,TRBV6-1,TRBJ2-6,CASAETGGSGANVLTF
TRBD1,TRBV27,TRBJ2-1,CASSHSAGQGAYNEQFF
TRBD2,TRBV3-1,TRBJ2-7,CASSQDISASGSWYEQYF
.,TRBV12-3/TRBV12-4,TRBJ1-1,CASSLGRTIEAFF
.,TRBV24-1,TRBJ1-2,CATSDFSGARGYTF
.,TRBV5-1,TRBJ2-7,CASSLEPRVPYEQYF
.,TRBV20-1,TRBJ1-1,CSARAQGGTEAFF
.,TRBV6-2/TRBV6-3,TRBJ2-7,CASRDVGFSYEQYF
.,TRBV25-1,TRBJ2-5,CASLGGETQYF
TRBD2,TRBV20-1,TRBJ2-3,CSAPRGGATDTQYF
TRBD2,TRBV5-1,TRBJ2-7,CASSLGGLAGGPRLSQAYEQYF
.,TRBV12-3/TRBV12-4,TRBJ2-1,CASTPASAQNNEQFF
TRBD1,TRBV30,TRBJ2-1,CASPNRGEQFF
.,TRBV20-1,TRBJ1-4,CSAYFIEKLFF
.,TRBV20-1,TRBJ2-3,CSAPPMTGNTDTQYF
TRBD2,TRBV4-3,TRBJ2-5,CASSHRTSGVKETQYF
.,TRBV30,TRBJ1-1,CAWSIIGEAFF
TRBD2,TRBV24-1,TRBJ2-2,CATSPGLTNTGELFF
TRBD1,TRBV27,TRBJ2-5,CASSFSGQALSAQYF